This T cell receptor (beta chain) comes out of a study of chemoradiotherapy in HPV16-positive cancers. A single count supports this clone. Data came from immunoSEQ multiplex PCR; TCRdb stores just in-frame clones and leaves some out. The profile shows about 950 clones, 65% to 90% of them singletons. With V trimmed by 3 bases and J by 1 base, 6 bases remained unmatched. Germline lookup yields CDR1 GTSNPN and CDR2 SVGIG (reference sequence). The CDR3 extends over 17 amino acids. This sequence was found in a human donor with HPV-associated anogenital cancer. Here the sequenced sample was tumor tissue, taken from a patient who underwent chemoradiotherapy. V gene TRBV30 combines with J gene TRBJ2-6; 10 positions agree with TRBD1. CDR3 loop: CAWSLTGGGSGANVLTF. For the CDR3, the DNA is TGTGCCTGGAGCTTGACAGGGGGCGGGTCTGGGGCCAACGTCCTGACTTTC.